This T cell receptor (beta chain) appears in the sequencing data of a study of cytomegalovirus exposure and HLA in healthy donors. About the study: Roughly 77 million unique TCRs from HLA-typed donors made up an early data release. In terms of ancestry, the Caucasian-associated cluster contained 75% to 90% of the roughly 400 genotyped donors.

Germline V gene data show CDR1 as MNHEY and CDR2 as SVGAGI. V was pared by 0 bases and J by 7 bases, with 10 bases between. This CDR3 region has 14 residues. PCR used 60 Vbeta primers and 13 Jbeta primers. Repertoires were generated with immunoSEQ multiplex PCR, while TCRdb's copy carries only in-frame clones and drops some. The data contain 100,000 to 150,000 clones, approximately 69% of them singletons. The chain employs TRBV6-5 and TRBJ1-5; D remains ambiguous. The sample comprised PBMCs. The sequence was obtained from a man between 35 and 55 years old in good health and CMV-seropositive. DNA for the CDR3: TGTGCCAGCAGTTACTCCTGGGGAGGACAGCCCCAGCATTTT. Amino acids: CASSYSWGGQPQHF.